This T cell receptor (beta chain) appears in the sequencing data of a study of cytomegalovirus exposure and HLA in healthy donors (TCRdb year 2017). Background for the entire study: According to an earlier analysis of around 600 of the donors, about 180 million T cells yielded over 100 million unique TCR beta sequences and approximately 300 Gb of sequence data. An early release covering roughly 580 HLA-typed donors comprised roughly 300 gigabases of sequencing data and some 79 million unique TCR sequences. Among the approximately 400 genotyped donors, 75% to 90% belonged to the genetic ancestry cluster associated with self-reported Caucasian donors. The study aimed to test whether cataloging public T cell receptors could reveal signatures of past pathogen exposure. The T cell repertoires of several hundred subjects were profiled by immunosequencing and related to cytomegalovirus serostatus. A separate validation cohort of over a hundred different subjects was used in addition to the approximately 700-subject first cohort. To predict cytomegalovirus infection status, the study brought together high-throughput TCR immunosequencing, statistical association of individual TCRs with disease status, and machine learning. In a later analysis, previously published TCR beta repertoires from about 640 donors were re-analyzed and high-resolution HLA genotyping was added so that TCR occurrence patterns could be studied. Rather than using new phenotypic data, the later analysis identified candidate immune exposures from TCR beta sequences and from how often those sequences occurred across donors. An earlier analysis of 587 of the donors used high-throughput TCR beta sequencing to judge whether each TCR beta V gene segment behaved as functional or pseudogenic. Donor age, sex, ethnicity and CMV serostatus were compiled alongside the repertoire data. A later genetic analysis took genome-wide SNP genotypes for 398 of the 666 donors and used that subset as a discovery cohort. Every discovery cohort repertoire had been produced on one sequencing platform. HLA typing included class I and class II loci at four-digit resolution. Typing coverage varied by locus: roughly 629-640 donors for A, B, C, DRB1 and DQB1; approximately 500 for DQA1; 606 for DPA1; 450 to 480 for DPB1. Roughly five DR-DQ haplotypes were treated as single units for association and clustering because of strong linkage in the cohort. Among a few hundred genotyped donors of the cohort, an average of approximately 250,000 unique TCR beta nucleotide sequences were sequenced per donor, roughly 18% of them non-productive. General findings and caveats noted by the study authors: Most CMV-associated TCR beta chains appeared to be HLA-restricted in a later analysis, and the HLA associations seemed to be driven largely by CMV exposure. A few of the identified cytomegalovirus-associated TCR beta chains were confirmed in vitro to be specific for cytomegalovirus antigens. Compared with equally common non-associated chains, HLA-associated TCR beta chains in a later analysis were more clonally expanded and had lower generation probabilities. Because HLA typing was missing for some donors at each locus, association tests included only the typed subset. The authors suggested that the approach could potentially be generalized to other disease states and immunological phenotypes. According to a later analysis, TCR association rates differed among HLA loci, with DRB1 alleles showing the most associated TCRs and HLA-C alleles showing the fewest. Broadly in line with IMGT annotations, most TCR beta V segments showed up in productive rearrangements about 87% or about 30% of the time in an earlier analysis of several hundred of the donors. While some public TCRs were present in many individuals, most TCR sequences turned up only very rarely across donors. Some IMGT-functional V segments, including TRBV6-2 and TRBV6-3, could not be told apart with the 87-base-pair reads, so those segments were excluded. In a later analysis, over 15,000 TCR beta sequences were associated with specific HLA alleles at a false discovery rate of 0.05. In a later genetic analysis, fewer N-insertions in productive TCRs were reported among donors in an Asian-associated ancestry cluster than the approximately 670-donor mean. In the study, around 150 TCR beta chains were listed as associated with cytomegalovirus. A further reported finding was that TCR beta sequences accurately predicted the HLA-A and HLA-B alleles for most subjects in the first cohort. In a later genetic analysis, a missense DCLRE1C variant was associated with V-gene and J-gene trimming of TCR beta chains, and the association was replicated in an independent cohort. In both the original and validation cohorts, the classifier was reported to diagnose cytomegalovirus status with high specificity and sensitivity. CMV serostatus was the only immune exposure information available for the cohort. Roughly uniform sequencing depth across donors was assumed in presence/absence analyses, although this assumption may not hold. The sequencing pipeline was judged likely to have produced a cluster of highly shared sequence variants as a technical artifact. Because counts were too low, roughly 16 rarely observed V segments, including chromosome 9 orphons, were excluded from the earlier analysis of some 590 of the donors. A later analysis reported that several top co-occurrence clusters appeared linked to parvovirus B19, influenza, CMV and Epstein-Barr virus. In this cohort, only TCR beta chains were sequenced, and detectable features were limited by the absence of alpha or paired-chain data. Linkage disequilibrium might explain the correlated functional status among segregating V segments, but an unknown experimental factor could not be excluded. Assigning TCR associations to individual alleles was difficult when HLA alleles, especially DR and DQ, strongly co-occurred.

Regarding this clone: No cognate antigen has been identified for it. No quality values exist for individual bases; no much larger clone is one base distant.

The CDR3 measures 13 amino acids from cysteine to phenylalanine. The kept DNA is CDR3 alone, 39 bases in frame from the first base. CDR1 and CDR2 were assigned from the germline V gene as SQVTM and ANQGSEA. The junction shows trimming of 7 bases on V and 4 bases on J, plus 14 bases between the germline ends. The library was prepared using the immunoSEQ multiplex PCR assay. For the multiplex PCR, a mixture combining 60 forward primers for TCR Vbeta segments and 13 reverse primers for TCR Jbeta segments was used. The CDR3 region of rearranged TCR beta genes was amplified from genomic DNA by a multiplex PCR assay. The amplified TCR beta libraries were sequenced on the Illumina HiSeq System as 87-base-pair reads. The paper's data handling went like this. Across the 700 or so repertoires, a later analysis counted 78 million or so unique TCR beta chains, 9.5 million to 13 million of which were shared by at least two donors. A nearest-neighbor algorithm error-corrected the raw reads and collapsed the reads into unique sequences, merging closely related sequences to remove PCR and sequencing errors. Alignment of CDR3 sequences to IMGT reference sequences was used to assign V, D and J gene segments. For a sequence to be retained, at least a six-nucleotide match to both a V gene segment and a J gene segment was required. Rearrangements were classified as productive when the CDR3 lacked stop codons and remained in frame with V and J, and all other rearrangements were classified as non-productive. CDR3 was defined by IMGT convention, running from the second conserved V-encoded cysteine to the conserved J-encoded phenylalanine. In an earlier analysis of approximately 590 of the donors, sequences lacking an unambiguous match to a single V gene segment were excluded. An earlier analysis of 450 to 650 of the donors called V segments functional above 56.7% productive rearrangements and segregating when the between-donor standard deviation exceeded 5%. To diagnose cytomegalovirus status from the catalog of TCR beta chain sequences, a statistical classification framework was built. V and J gene assignment, in a later analysis, came from comparing TCR nucleotide sequences with IMGT/GENE-DB human TR gene sequences. The TCRdist pipeline was used in a later analysis to assign CDR3 sequences and most-parsimonious VDJ recombination scenarios. A later analysis defined each TCR beta chain by its CDR3 amino acid sequence plus V-gene family, and excluded reads lacking a unique V-gene family. As a way to deal with suspected cross-contamination and a sequencing artifact, a later analysis dropped 450 to 700 nucleotide sequences that were highly shared and had low generation probability. In a later analysis, a clonal expansion index was calculated for each public chain from normalized within-repertoire ranks of inferred template counts. A later analysis computed generation probabilities with a VDJ recombination model fitted to out-of-frame rearrangements, and checked the results against IGoR. In a later analysis, hypergeometric tests were used to score TCR-TCR, TCR-HLA and TCR-CMV co-occurrence, with a repertoire-size bias correction applied to TCR pairs. To estimate false discovery rates, a later analysis permuted the HLA or CMV assignments 20 times. In a later analysis, co-occurring TCRs were grouped using DBSCAN, with TCRdist sequence similarity added in when clustering inside HLA-allele-positive subsets. Repertoires with fewer than 30,000 or more than 120,000 public chains, plus five repertoires with anomalous nucleotide sharing, were excluded from co-occurrence clustering. The immuneACCESS repertoire file appears here via TCRdb, limited to in-frame rearrangements. These files lack a portion of the clones; in checked studies, under half of the deficit traces to unresolved V genes, and the cause of the others is not known. V and J calls plus clone size are reproduced from that table; the DNA served to infer D and trimming. This sample has approximately 180,000 clones in its table, and about four fifths of those were observed once. The ten largest make up 1.5% to 2% of the sample.

In total, more than 500 healthy bone marrow donors made up the cohort. At the time of sampling, every cohort member was nominally healthy, though immune exposures that went unrecorded were likely present. The donor tested CMV seronegative and was one of the 352 seronegative cohort members. A peripheral blood sample was collected from each donor, and TCR beta sequencing was performed on peripheral blood mononuclear cells. The Qiagen DNeasy Blood Extraction Kit was used to extract genomic DNA from the blood cell samples. The receptor was isolated from a man aged 18-30 years in good health and CMV-seronegative. The sequencing input was PBMCs. Here the chain combines TRBV29-1 and TRBJ2-1; TRBD2 is a weak D gene call, 6 bases matching. The DNA is TGCAGCGGATGTTGGGACTTGTACAATGAGCAGTTCTTC. Protein translation: CSGCWDLYNEQFF.